One TCR beta chain is described in this entry. Profiled with immunoSEQ multiplex PCR; TCRdb holds only in-frame clones, not every one. Altogether some 100,000 clones are present, 80% to 90% being singletons, with the ten largest covering 8% to 13%. These data are taken from a study of blood T cell repertoires in COVID-19. Per the germline V gene, CDR1 is SGHNT and CDR2 is YYREEE (reference sequence). V lost 4 bases and J lost 0; bases outside the gene matches: 3. This CDR3 is 14 amino acids long. This rearrangement joins TRBV5-4 to TRBJ2-7; 8 nucleotides match TRBD2. The sample comprised peripheral blood. The sequence derives from a human donor in a cohort sampled during active COVID-19. CDR3 sequence reads: CASSLRGASYEQYF. The CDR3 DNA reads as TGTGCCAGCAGCCTGCGGGGGGCCTCCTACGAGCAGTACTTC. Combining the CDR3 with reference TRBV5-4 and TRBJ2-7 gives the whole variable domain ETGVTQSPTHLIKTRGQQVTLRCSSQSGHNTVSWYQQALGQGPQFIFQYYREEENGRGNFPPRFSGLQFPNYSSELNVNALELDDSALYLCASSLRGASYEQYFGPGTRLTVT.